The source of this T cell receptor beta chain is a study of blood T cell repertoires in COVID-19. Study-wide background: PBMCs, B-cell-depleted T cells, or T cells were the source of the cDNA or gDNA that made up the material.

The assay was immunoSEQ multiplex PCR, and TCRdb's table has in-frame clones only and misses some. Of some 74,000 clones listed, 80% are singletons. The germline CDR1 and CDR2 sequences are SGHVS and FNYEAQ. The length of the CDR3 is 16 residues. Germline trimming cut 6 bases from V and 1 base from J; bases unmatched to any gene: 8. In its sample, this clone was seen once. Material for sequencing was peripheral blood. V is TRBV7-6 and J is TRBJ1-1; 10 nucleotides agree with TRBD1. The origin of this receptor is a human donor in a cohort sampled during active COVID-19. CDR3 amino acids: CASRGTGELSNTEAFF. As DNA, the CDR3 is TGTGCCAGCAGGGGGACAGGGGAATTATCGAACACTGAAGCTTTCTTT.